These 16 T cell receptor beta chains share one sample of origin, sequenced in a study of cytomegalovirus exposure and HLA in healthy donors. The PCR made use of 60 Vbeta and 13 Jbeta primers. Profiling relied on immunoSEQ multiplex PCR, and the TCRdb table lists in-frame clones only, not all of them. The repertoire holds around 300,000 clones, just under 85% seen once, with roughly 2% in the top ten. The material sequenced was PBMCs. The receptors originated from a woman in her thirties or forties in good health and CMV-seropositive.

The rearrangement joins TRBV7-2 to TRBJ2-2; tentative D call: TRBD1 (6 bases). Germline assignment: CDR1 SGHTA and CDR2 FQGNSA. Deletions cut 3 bases from V and 4 bases from J, with 12 bases between. The CDR3 runs 15 residues. The CDR3 region has the DNA TGTGCCAGCAGCTTCTTACAGGGTCCCACCGGGGAGCTGTTTTTT. It yields the protein CASSFLQGPTGELFF.

The J gene is TRBJ1-1, the V gene TRBV7-8; D call uncertain. Looked up from germline, CDR1 is SGHVS and CDR2 is FQNEAQ. This CDR3 has 13 residues. Trimming removed 4 bases at V and 4 bases at J, with 10 bases between. CDR3 nucleotides: TGTGCCAGCAGCTCGAGATCGGTCACTGAAGCTTTCTTT. This translates into CASSSRSVTEAFF.

J is TRBJ1-5 and V is TRBV19; TRBD1 is a possible D gene (5 bases). Trimming shortened V by 2 bases and J by 0 bases, and 26 bases separated the two germline ends. The CDR3 totals 21 residues. CDR1 is LNHDA, CDR2 SQIVND, per germline (reference sequence). CDR3 sequence: CASSIKGDRPAGSYSNQPQHF. Here the CDR3 DNA reads TGTGCCAGTAGTATAAAGGGAGACAGACCAGCGGGATCATATAGCAATCAGCCCCAGCATTTT.

This clone has only a few counts. The chain uses TRBV30 and TRBJ2-3; the D is unclear. The germline V and J ends were trimmed by 0 bases and 0 bases, with 22 bases remaining between them. The CDR3 length is 19 residues. The V gene's germline CDR1 is GTSNPN and CDR2 SVGIG (reference sequence). In DNA, the CDR3 is TGTGCCTGGAGTGTACTTTTTTTGTATGGCGGCCGTAGCACAGATACGCAGTATTTT. This codes for CAWSVLFLYGGRSTDTQYF.

The gene calls are TRBV20-1 and TRBJ1-2, with 8 bases identical to TRBD1. With V trimmed by 6 bases and J by 6 bases, 3 bases remained unmatched. CDR1 and CDR2 (germline): DFQATT, SNEGSKA (reference sequence). The CDR3 consists of 11 residues. The CDR3 loop reads CSAVDRDGYTF. The DNA for the CDR3 is TGCAGTGCAGTGGACAGGGATGGCTACACCTTC.

To note about this clone: The same CDR3 also results from other DNA sequences found in this sample. The chain joins TRBV29-1 to TRBJ2-5, with D hard to call. V was cut by 3 bases and J by 2 bases, with 7 bases left in between. Germline V gives CDR1 SQVTM, CDR2 ANQGSEA. The CDR3 consists of 12 residues. CDR3 region: CSVDSGQETQYF. CDR3 bases: TGCAGCGTTGACTCAGGTCAAGAGACCCAGTACTTC.

With respect to this clone: Additional DNA sequences in this sample encode the identical CDR3. The chain employs TRBV5-1 and TRBJ1-1; D gene unclear. There are 13 residues in the CDR3. CDR1 and CDR2 (germline): SGHRS, YFSETQ. Trimming took off 4 bases at V and 1 base at J, with 8 bases between the two ends. CDR3 region: CASSGTANTEAFF. DNA of the CDR3: TGCGCCAGCAGCGGAACAGCGAACACTGAAGCTTTCTTT.

Regarding this clone: Different DNA sequences within this sample yield the same CDR3. The rearrangement links TRBV30 to TRBJ1-2; D may be TRBD1 (6 bases). The CDR3 spans 13 residues. V lost 2 bases and J 9 bases, leaving 16 bases between the germline ends. Looked up from germline, CDR1 is GTSNPN and CDR2 is SVGIG (reference sequence). The CDR3 loop reads CAWSSRQGRSYTF. The CDR3 DNA reads TGTGCCTGGAGTTCTAGGCAGGGGAGAAGCTACACCTTC. The variable domain in full, completed from reference TRBV30 and TRBJ1-2, reads SQTIHQWPATLVQPVGSPLSLECTVEGTSNPNLYWYRQAAGRGLQLLFYSVGIGQISSEVPQNLSASRPQDRQFILSSKKLLLSDSGFYLCAWSSRQGRSYTFGSGTRLTVV.

The gene calls are TRBV18 and TRBJ2-5; no clear D gene. The germline gives CDR1 KGHSH, CDR2 LQKENI. V shed 3 bases and J shed 5 bases, with 13 bases lying between them. CDR3 size: 14 residues. Here the CDR3 reads CASSPISGRETQYF. DNA of the CDR3: TGTGCCAGCTCACCGATTAGTGGTCGCGAGACCCAGTACTTC.

The chain employs TRBV7-8 and TRBJ2-1; 10 nucleotides align to TRBD2. The CDR3 covers 15 residues. Trimming removed 4 bases from V and 3 bases from J; junction bases left unmatched: 3. The germline gives CDR1 SGHVS, CDR2 FQNEAQ. CDR3 protein: CASSYQREGYNEQFF. CDR3 bases: TGTGCCAGCAGCTACCAGCGGGAGGGCTACAATGAGCAGTTCTTC.

The V gene is TRBV7-2, the J gene TRBJ2-7; 9 nucleotides agree with TRBD1. Germline assignment: CDR1 SGHTA and CDR2 FQGNSA. This CDR3 has 15 amino acids. V shed 4 bases and J 4 bases; nucleotides not matched to a gene: 8. The CDR3: CASSSGTGSLYEQYF. CDR3 sequence (DNA): TGTGCCAGCAGCTCCGGGACAGGGTCTTTGTACGAGCAGTACTTC.

The chain is built from TRBV6-5 and TRBJ1-2, with TRBD1 matching over 7 bases. This CDR3 comprises 12 residues. The V gene end was trimmed by 8 bases and the J gene end by 7 bases; junction bases not matched to a gene: 7. Germline CDR1 is MNHEY and CDR2 is SVGAGI. The CDR3 protein is CASGTGAAGYTF. DNA of the CDR3: TGTGCCAGCGGTACAGGGGCGGCTGGCTACACCTTC.

The chain links TRBV7-2 to TRBJ2-1, with TRBD2 as a possible D gene (5 bases). The CDR3 length is 14 residues. Germline V CDR1 and CDR2: SGHTA, FQGNSA. V shed 4 bases and J shed 6 bases, with 13 bases lying between them. This chain's CDR3 is CASSSRTFLNEQFF. Written as DNA, the CDR3 is TGTGCCAGCAGCTCTAGGACTTTCCTCAATGAGCAGTTCTTC. Together with reference TRBV7-2 and TRBJ2-1, the CDR3 gives the full variable domain: GAGVSQSPSNKVTEKGKDVELRCDPISGHTALYWYRQSLGQGLEFLIYFQGNSAPDKSGLPSDRFSAERTGGSVSTLTIQRTQQEDSAVYLCASSSRTFLNEQFFGPGTRLTVL.

The chain has TRBV5-1 and TRBJ2-5; perhaps TRBD1 as D (5 bases). The DNA end is more similar to TRBJ2-7, so the J call may be wrong. This CDR3 spans 15 amino acids. Looked up from germline, CDR1 is SGHRS and CDR2 is YFSETQ. In nucleotides, the CDR3 is TGCGCCAGCAGCCTGGGGTGGGGCAGTTCCTACGAGCAGTACTTC. This gives the protein CASSLGWGSSYEQYF.

This clone was detected once. The chain has TRBV27 and TRBJ1-4; D might be TRBD1 (6 bases). The germline V and J ends were trimmed by 5 bases and 8 bases, with 15 bases remaining between them. Germline lookup yields CDR1 MNHEY and CDR2 SMNVEV (reference sequence). The CDR3 covers 14 residues. CDR3 bases: TGTGCCAGCAGTCCGAACAGGGTTAGGGAAAAACTGTTTTTT. Translation: CASSPNRVREKLFF.

The V call is TRBV7-2, the J call TRBJ2-7; 9 positions agree with TRBD2. The V segment lost 1 base and the J segment 4 bases; nucleotides outside the gene matches: 8. Germline V gene sequence: CDR1 SGHTA, CDR2 FQGNSA. The CDR3 sequence is 16 residues long. The CDR3 DNA reads TGTGCCAGCAGCTTAGGAACGCTAGCGGGACCTTACGAGCAGTACTTC. It codes for CASSLGTLAGPYEQYF.